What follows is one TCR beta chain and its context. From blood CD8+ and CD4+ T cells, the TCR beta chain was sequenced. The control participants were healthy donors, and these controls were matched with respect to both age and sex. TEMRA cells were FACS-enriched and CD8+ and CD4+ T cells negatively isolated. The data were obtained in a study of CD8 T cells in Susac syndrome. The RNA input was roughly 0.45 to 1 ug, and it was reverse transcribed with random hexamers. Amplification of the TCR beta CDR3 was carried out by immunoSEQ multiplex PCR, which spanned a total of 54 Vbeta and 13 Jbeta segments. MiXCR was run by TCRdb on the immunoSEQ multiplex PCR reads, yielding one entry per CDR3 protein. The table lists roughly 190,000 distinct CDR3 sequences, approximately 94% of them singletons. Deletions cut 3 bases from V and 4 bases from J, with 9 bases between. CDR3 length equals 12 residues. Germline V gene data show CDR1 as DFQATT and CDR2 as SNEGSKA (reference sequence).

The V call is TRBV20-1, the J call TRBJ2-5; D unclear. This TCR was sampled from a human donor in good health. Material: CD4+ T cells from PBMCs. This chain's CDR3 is CSARFIRETQYF. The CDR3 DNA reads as TGCAGTGCTAGGTTCATACGAGAGACCCAGTACTTC.